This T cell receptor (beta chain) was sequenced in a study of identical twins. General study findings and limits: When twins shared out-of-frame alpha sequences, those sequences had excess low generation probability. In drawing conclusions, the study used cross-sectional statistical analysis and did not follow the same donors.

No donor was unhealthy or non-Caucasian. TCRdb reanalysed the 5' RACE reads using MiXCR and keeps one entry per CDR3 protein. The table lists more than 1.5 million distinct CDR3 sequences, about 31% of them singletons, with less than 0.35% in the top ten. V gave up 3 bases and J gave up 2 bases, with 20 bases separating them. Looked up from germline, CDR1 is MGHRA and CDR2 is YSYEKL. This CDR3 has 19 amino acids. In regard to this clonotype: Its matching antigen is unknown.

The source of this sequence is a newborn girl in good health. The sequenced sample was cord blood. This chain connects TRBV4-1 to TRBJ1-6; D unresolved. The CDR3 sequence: CASSHPRREIGTYNSPLHF. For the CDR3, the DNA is TGCGCCAGCAGCCACCCCCGAAGGGAAATCGGGACCTATAATTCACCCCTCCACTTT.